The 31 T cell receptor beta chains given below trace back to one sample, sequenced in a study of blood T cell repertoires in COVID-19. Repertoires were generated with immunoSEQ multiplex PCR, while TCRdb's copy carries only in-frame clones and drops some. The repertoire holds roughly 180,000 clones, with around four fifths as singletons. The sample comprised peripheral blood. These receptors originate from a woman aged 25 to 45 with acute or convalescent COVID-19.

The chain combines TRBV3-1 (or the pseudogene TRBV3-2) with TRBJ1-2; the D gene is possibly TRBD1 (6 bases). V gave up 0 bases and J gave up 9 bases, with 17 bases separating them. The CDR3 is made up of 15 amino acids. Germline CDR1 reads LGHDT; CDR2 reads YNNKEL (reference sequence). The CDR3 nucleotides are TGTGCCAGCAGCCAAGATGGTCGTCCGGGGACAAGCTACACCTTC. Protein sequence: CASSQDGRPGTSYTF.

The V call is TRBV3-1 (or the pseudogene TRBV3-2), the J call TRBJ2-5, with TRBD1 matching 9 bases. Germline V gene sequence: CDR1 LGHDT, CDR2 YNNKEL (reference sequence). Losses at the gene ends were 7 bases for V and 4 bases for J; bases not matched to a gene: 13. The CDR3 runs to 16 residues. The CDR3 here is CASNKRGQGVRETQYF. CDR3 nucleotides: TGTGCCAGCAACAAAAGGGGACAGGGAGTTCGAGAGACCCAGTACTTC.

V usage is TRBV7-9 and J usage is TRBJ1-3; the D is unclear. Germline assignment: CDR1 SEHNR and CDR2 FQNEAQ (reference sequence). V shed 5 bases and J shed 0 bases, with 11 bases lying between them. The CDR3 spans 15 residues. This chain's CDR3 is CASSPTFSSGNTIYF. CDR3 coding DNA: TGTGCCAGCAGCCCCACATTCAGCTCTGGAAACACCATATATTTT.

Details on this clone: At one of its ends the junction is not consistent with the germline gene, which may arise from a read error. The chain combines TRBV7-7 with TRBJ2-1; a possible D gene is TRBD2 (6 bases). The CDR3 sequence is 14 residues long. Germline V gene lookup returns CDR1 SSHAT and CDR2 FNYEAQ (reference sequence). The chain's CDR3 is CASSEGGVGGEQFF. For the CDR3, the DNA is TGTGCTAGCAGCGAAGGCGGGGTTGGTGGTGAGCAGTTCTTC.

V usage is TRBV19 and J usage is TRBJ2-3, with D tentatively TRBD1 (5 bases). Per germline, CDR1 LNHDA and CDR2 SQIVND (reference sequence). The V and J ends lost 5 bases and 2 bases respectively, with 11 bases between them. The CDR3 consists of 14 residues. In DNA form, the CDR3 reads TGTGCCAGTAGTGCGCGACAGTTCACAGATACGCAGTATTTT. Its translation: CASSARQFTDTQYF.

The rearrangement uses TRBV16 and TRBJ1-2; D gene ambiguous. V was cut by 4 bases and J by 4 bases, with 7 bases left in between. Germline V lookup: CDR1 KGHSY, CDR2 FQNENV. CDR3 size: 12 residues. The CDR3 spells CASSLRVYGYTF. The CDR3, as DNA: TGTGCCAGCAGCCTCCGGGTCTATGGCTACACCTTC.

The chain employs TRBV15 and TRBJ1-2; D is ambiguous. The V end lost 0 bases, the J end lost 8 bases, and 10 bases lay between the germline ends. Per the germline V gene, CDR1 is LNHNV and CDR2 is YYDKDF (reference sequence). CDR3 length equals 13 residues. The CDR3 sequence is CATSRDPWRGYTF. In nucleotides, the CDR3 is TGTGCCACCAGCAGAGATCCGTGGCGGGGCTACACCTTC.

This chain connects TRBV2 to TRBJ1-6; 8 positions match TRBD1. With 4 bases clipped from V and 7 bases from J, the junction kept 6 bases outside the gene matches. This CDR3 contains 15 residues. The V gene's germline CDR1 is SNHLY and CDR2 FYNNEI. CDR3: CASSVVAGGNSPLHF. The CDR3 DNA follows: TGTGCCAGCAGTGTTGTGGCAGGGGGCAATTCACCCCTCCACTTT.

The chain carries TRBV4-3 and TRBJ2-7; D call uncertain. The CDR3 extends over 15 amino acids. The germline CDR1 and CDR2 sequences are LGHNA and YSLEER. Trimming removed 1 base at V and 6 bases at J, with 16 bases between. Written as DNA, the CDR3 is TGCGCCAGCAGCCAAGTTGACTTACCTTTTGGCGAGCAGTACTTC. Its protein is CASSQVDLPFGEQYF.

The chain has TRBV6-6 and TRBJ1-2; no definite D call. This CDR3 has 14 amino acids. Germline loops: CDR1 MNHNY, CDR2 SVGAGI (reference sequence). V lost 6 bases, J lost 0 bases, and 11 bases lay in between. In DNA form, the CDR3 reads TGTGCCAGCAGCACGGGATCGGCTAACTATGGCTACACCTTC. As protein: CASSTGSANYGYTF.

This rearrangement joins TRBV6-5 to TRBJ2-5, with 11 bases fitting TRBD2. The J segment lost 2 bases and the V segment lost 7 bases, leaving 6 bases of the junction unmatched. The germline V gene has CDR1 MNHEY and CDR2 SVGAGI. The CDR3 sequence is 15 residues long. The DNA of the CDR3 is TGTGCCAGCACCCAATTAGCGGGGGGGCAAGAGACCCAGTACTTC. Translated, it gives CASTQLAGGQETQYF.

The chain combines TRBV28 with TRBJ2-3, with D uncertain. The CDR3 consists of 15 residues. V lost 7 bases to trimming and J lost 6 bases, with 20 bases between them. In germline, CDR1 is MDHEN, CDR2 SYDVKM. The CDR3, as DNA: TGTGCCAGCAACCCCGGGTCCGTTGGAAGGGATACGCAGTATTTT. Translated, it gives CASNPGSVGRDTQYF.

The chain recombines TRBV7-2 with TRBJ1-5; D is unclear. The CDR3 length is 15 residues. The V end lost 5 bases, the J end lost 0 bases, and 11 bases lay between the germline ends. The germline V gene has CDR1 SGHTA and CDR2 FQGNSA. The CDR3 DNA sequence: TGTGCCAGCAGCAAGAGGGTTCATAGCAATCAGCCCCAGCATTTT. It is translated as CASSKRVHSNQPQHF.

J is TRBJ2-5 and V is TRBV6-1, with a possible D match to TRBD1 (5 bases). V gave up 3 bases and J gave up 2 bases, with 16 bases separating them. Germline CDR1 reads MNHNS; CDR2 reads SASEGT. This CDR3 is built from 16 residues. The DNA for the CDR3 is TGTGCCAGCAGTGACGGACACCGGTCGATGCAAGAGACCCAGTACTTC. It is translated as CASSDGHRSMQETQYF.

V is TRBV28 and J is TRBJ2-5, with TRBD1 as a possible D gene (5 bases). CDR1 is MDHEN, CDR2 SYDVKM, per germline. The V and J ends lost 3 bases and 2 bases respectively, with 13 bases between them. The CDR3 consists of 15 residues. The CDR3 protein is CASSFLGRVQETQYF. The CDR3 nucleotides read TGTGCCAGCAGTTTCCTAGGCAGGGTTCAAGAGACCCAGTACTTC. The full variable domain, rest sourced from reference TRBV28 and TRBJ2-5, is DVKVTQSSRYLVKRTGEKVFLECVQDMDHENMFWYRQDPGLGLRLIYFSYDVKMKEKGDIPEGYSVSREKKERFSLILESASTNQTSMYLCASSFLGRVQETQYFGPGTRLLVL.

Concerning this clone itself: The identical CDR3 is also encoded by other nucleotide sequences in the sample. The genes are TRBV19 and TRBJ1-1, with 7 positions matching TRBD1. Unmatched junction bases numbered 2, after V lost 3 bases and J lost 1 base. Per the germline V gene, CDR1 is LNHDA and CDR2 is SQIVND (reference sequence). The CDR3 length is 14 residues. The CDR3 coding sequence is TGTGCCAGTAGTATTAACAGGGGGAACACTGAAGCTTTCTTT. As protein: CASSINRGNTEAFF.

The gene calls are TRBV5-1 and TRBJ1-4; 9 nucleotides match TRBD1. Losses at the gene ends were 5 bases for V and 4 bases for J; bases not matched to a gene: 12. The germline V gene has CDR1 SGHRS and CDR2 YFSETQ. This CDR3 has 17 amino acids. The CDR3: CASRFGTGRGSNEKLFF. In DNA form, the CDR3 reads TGCGCCAGCAGATTCGGGACAGGGCGGGGAAGTAATGAAAAACTGTTTTTT.

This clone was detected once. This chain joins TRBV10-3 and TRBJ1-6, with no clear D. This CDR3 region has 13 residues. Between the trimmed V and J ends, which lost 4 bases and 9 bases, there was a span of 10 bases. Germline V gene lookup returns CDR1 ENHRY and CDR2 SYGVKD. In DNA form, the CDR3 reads TGTGCCATCAGTGCGCGGGAACTTTCACCCCTCCACTTT. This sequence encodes CAISARELSPLHF.

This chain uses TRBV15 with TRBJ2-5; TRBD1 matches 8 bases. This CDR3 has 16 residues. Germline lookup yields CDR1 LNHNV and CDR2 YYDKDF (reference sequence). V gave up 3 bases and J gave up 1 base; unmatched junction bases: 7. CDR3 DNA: TGTGCCACCAGCAGGGGGGGACAGGCAGCCCAAGAGACCCAGTACTTC. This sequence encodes CATSRGGQAAQETQYF.

CDR3: CASSLFAGAVEYF. The CDR3 nucleotides read TGTGCCAGCAGTTTATTTGCGGGAGCGGTCGAGTATTTT. The rearrangement uses TRBV28 and TRBJ2-3, with 7 bases that match TRBD2. The J segment lost 13 bases and the V segment lost 1 base, leaving 8 bases of the junction unmatched. In germline, CDR1 is MDHEN, CDR2 SYDVKM. There are 13 residues in the CDR3.

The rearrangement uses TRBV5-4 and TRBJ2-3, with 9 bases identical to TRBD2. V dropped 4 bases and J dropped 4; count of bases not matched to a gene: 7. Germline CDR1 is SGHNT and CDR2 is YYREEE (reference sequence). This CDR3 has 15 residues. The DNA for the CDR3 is TGTGCCAGCAGCCCTAGGGGCGGGGGGGCAGATACGCAGTATTTT. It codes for CASSPRGGGADTQYF. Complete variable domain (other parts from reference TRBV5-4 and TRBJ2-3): ETGVTQSPTHLIKTRGQQVTLRCSSQSGHNTVSWYQQALGQGPQFIFQYYREEENGRGNFPPRFSGLQFPNYSSELNVNALELDDSALYLCASSPRGGGADTQYFGPGTRLTVL.

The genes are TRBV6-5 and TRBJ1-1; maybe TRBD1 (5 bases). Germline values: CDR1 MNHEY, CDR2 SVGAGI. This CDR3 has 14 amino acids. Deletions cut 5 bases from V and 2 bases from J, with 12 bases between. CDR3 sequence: CASSPQALNTEAFF. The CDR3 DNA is TGTGCCAGCAGTCCACAGGCCCTCAACACTGAAGCTTTCTTT.

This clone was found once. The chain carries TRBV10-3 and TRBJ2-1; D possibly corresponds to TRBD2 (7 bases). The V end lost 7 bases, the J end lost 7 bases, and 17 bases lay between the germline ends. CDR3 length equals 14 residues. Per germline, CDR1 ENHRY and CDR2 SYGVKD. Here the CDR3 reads CAITGGARFNEQFF. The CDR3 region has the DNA TGTGCCATCACTGGGGGGGCCAGGTTTAATGAGCAGTTCTTC.

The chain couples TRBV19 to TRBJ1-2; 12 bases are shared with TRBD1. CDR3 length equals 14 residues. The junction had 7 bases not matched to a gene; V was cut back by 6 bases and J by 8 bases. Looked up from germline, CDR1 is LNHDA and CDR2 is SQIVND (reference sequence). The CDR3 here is CASRRDRGPLGYTF. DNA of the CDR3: TGTGCCAGTAGAAGGGACAGGGGGCCACTAGGCTACACCTTC.

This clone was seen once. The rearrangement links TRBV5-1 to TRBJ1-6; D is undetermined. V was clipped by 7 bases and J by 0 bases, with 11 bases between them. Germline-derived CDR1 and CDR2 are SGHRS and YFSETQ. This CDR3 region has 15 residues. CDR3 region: CASRVTISYNSPLHF. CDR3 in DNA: TGCGCCAGCCGGGTCACTATCTCCTATAATTCACCCCTCCACTTT.

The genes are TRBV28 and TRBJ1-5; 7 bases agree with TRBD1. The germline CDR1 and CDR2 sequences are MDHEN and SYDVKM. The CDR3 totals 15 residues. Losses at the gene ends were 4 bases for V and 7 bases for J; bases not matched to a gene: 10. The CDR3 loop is CASSSPGGFKQPQHF. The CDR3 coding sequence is TGTGCCAGCAGTTCCCCAGGGGGATTTAAACAGCCCCAGCATTTT.

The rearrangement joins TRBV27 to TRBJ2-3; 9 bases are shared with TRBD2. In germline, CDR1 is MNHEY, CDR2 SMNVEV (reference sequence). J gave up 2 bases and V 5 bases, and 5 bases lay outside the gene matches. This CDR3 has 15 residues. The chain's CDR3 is CASSRGLAFTDTQYF. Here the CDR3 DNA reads TGTGCCAGCAGTCGGGGACTAGCTTTCACAGATACGCAGTATTTT.

CDR3 loop: CASSESVLGGLGQPQHF. In DNA, the CDR3 is TGTGCCAGCAGTGAATCGGTTTTGGGGGGGCTCGGGCAGCCCCAGCATTTT. The gene calls are TRBV6-1 and TRBJ1-5; TRBD1 might be the D (6 bases). This CDR3 has 17 amino acids. Germline assignment: CDR1 MNHNS and CDR2 SASEGT. V was cut by 2 bases and J by 7 bases, with 21 bases left in between.

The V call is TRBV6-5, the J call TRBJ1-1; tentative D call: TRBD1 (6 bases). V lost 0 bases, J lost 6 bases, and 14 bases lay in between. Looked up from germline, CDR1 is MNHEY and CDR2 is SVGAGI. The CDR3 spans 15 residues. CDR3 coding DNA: TGTGCCAGCAGTTACTCAACAGGGTACTTAGCTGAAGCTTTCTTT. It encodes CASSYSTGYLAEAFF.

The CDR3 nucleotides are TGTGCCAGCAGCTTGCGGGGGGGCTATGAGCAGTTCTTC. It codes for CASSLRGGYEQFF. The chain links TRBV13 to TRBJ2-1, with 9 bases lining up with TRBD2. Germline-derived CDR1 and CDR2 are PRHDT and FYEKMQ (reference sequence). This CDR3 has 13 residues. V lost 3 bases, J lost 8 bases, and 2 bases stayed unmatched.

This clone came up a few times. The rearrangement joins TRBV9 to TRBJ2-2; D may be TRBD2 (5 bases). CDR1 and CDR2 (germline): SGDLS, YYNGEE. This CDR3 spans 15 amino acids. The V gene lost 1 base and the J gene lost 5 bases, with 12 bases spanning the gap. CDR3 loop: CASSVLQDSTGELFF. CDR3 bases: TGTGCCAGCAGCGTACTCCAGGACTCGACCGGGGAGCTGTTTTTT.